These 4 T cell receptor beta chains share one sample of origin, sequenced in a study of blood T cell repertoires in COVID-19. Clones were read by immunoSEQ multiplex PCR, and TCRdb kept only the in-frame ones, dropping some. The data show more than 100,000 clones, roughly 83% seen once. Sequencing was performed on peripheral blood. The receptors originated from a man between 60 and 75 years old with acute or convalescent COVID-19.

The rearrangement uses TRBV28 and TRBJ1-4; D possibly corresponds to TRBD1 (5 bases). V lost 4 bases, J lost 6 bases, and 15 bases lay in between. The length of the CDR3 is 15 residues. The germline V gene encodes CDR1 MDHEN and CDR2 SYDVKM. DNA of the CDR3: TGTGCCAGCAGTTCCGTGGGGCAGGGCGATGAAAAACTGTTTTTT. Its protein is CASSSVGQGDEKLFF.

This clone has only one observation. The chain is built from TRBV7-8 and TRBJ1-1; D unresolved. From germline, CDR1 is SGHVS and CDR2 FQNEAQ. The CDR3 contains 15 residues. With 2 bases removed from V and 0 bases from J, the gap between germline ends came to 10 bases. The CDR3 DNA reads as TGTGCCAGCAGCTTAATGGCCTCCATGAACACTGAAGCTTTCTTT. Protein product: CASSLMASMNTEAFF.

The table lists this clone with a few counts. This chain uses TRBV11-3 with TRBJ2-1; 9 nucleotides agree with TRBD2. The CDR3 has 15 residues. Germline CDR1 and CDR2: SGHNT and YENEEA. V dropped 3 bases and J dropped 9; count of bases not matched to a gene: 9. The CDR3 sequence: CASSLRGTSNAEQFF. CDR3 in DNA: TGTGCCAGCAGCTTGAGAGGGACTAGCAACGCTGAGCAGTTCTTC.

The V call is TRBV5-1, the J call TRBJ1-4; D remains unclear. The germline gives CDR1 SGHRS, CDR2 YFSETQ. V shed 0 bases and J shed 4 bases, with 10 bases lying between them. CDR3 length equals 15 residues. CDR3 DNA: TGCGCCAGCAGCTTGGCCTCGGAGTTTAATGAAAAACTGTTTTTT. This sequence encodes CASSLASEFNEKLFF.